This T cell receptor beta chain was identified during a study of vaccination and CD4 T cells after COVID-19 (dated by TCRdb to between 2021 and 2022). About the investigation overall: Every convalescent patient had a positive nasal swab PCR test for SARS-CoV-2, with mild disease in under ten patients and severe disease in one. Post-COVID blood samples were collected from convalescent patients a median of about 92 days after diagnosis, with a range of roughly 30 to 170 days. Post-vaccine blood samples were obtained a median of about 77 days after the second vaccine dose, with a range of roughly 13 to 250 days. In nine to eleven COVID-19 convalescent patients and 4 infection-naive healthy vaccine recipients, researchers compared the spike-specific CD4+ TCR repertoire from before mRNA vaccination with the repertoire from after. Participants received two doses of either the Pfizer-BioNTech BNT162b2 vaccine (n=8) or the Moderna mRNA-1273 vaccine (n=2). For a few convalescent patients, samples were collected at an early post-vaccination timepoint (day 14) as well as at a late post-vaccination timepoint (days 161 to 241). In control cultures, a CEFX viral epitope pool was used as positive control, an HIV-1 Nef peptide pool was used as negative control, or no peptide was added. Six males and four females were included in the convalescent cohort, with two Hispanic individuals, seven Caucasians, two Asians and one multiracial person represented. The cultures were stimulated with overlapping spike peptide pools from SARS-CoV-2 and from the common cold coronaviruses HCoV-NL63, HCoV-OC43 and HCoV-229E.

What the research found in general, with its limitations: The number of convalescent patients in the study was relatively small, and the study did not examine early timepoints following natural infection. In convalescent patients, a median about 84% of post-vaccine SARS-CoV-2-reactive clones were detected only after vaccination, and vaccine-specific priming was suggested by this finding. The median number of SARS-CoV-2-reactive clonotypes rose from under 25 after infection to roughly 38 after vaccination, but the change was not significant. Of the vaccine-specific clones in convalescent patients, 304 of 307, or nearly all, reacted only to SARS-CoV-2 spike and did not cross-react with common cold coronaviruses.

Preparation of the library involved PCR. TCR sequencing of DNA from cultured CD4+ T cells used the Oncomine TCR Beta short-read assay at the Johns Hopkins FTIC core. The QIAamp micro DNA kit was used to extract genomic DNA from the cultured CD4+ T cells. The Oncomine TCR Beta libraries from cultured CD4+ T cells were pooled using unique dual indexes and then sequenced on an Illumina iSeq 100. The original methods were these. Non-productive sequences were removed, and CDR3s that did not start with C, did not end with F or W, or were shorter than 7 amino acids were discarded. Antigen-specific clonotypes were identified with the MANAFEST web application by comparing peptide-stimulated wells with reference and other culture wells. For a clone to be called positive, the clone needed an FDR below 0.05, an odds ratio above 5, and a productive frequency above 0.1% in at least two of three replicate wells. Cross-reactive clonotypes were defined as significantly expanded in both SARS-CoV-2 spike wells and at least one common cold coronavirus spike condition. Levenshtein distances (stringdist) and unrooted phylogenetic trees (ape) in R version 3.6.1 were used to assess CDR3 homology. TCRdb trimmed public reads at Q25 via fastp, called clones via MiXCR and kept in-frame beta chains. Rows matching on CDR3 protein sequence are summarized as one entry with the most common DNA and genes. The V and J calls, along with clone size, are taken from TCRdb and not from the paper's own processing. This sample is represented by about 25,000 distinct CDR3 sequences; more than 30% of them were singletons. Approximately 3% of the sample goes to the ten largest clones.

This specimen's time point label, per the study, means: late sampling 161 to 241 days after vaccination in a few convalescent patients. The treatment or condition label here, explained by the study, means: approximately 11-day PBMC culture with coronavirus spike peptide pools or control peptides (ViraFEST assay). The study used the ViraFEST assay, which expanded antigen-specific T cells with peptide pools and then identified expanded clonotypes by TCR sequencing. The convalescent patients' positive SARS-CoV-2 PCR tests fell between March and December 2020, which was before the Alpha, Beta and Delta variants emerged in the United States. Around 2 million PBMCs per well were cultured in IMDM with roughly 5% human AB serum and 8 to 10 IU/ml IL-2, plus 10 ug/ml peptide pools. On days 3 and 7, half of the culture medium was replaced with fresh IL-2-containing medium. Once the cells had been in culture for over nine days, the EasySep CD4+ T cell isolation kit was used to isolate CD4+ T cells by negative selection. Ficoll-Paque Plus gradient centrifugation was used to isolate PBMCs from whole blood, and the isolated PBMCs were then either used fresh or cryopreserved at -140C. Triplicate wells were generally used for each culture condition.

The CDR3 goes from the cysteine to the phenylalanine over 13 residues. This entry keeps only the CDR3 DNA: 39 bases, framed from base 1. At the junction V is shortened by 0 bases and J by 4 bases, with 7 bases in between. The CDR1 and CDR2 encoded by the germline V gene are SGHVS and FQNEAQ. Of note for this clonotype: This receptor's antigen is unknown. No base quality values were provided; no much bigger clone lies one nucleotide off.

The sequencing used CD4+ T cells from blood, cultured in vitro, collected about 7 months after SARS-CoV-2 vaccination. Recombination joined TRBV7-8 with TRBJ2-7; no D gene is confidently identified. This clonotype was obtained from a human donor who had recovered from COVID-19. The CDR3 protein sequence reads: CASSLAGLYEQYF. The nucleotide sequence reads TGTGCCAGCAGCTTAGCGGGCCTTTACGAGCAGTACTTC.